This T cell receptor beta chain was observed in a study of T cell clonality in common variable immunodeficiency. General observations from the study: What drives increased CVID clonality needs T cell subpopulation sequencing.

The table lists this clone with many counts. Its antigen remains unknown. The read stops 3 residues short of the end of the CDR3; the missing end is completed from the germline J gene. Each donor provided roughly 4.5 to 8.5 ml of heparinized whole blood. Profiling relied on immunoSEQ multiplex PCR, and the TCRdb table lists in-frame clones only, not all of them. This record lists under 65,000 clones, none seen once only, and the top ten clones contain around 0.8%. V was trimmed by 0 bases and J by 1 base, leaving 8 bases between them. This CDR3 is built from 14 residues. Germline V CDR1 and CDR2: DFQATT, SNEGSKA (reference sequence).

V is TRBV20-1 and J is TRBJ2-3; possible D gene TRBD2, 7 bases. The sample taken for sequencing was peripheral blood mononuclear cells. This receptor was taken from a person between 18 and 75 years old in good health. The CDR3 sequence: CSARDGGRTDTQYF. The covered CDR3 bases are TGCAGTGCTAGAGACGGGGGGCGCACAGATACG.